The clone carrying this T cell receptor (beta chain) was detected only a few times. Its specificity is not known. These data belong to a study of identical twins. Findings and limits, study-wide: For monozygotic twins, models underestimated out-of-frame TCR alpha sharing. Low generation-probability sequences were in excess among twin-shared out-of-frame alpha sequences.

Among all donors, each was a healthy Caucasian. Addition of a universal primer site occurred through template switching, and cDNA carried unique molecular identifiers. TCRdb itself ran the 5' RACE reads through MiXCR, one entry per CDR3 protein. Here the sample spans about 390,000 distinct CDR3 sequences, approximately 8.8% being singletons. V was clipped by 5 bases and J by 0 bases; unmatched bases: 12. The CDR3 totals 18 residues. CDR1 is LGHDT, CDR2 YNNKEL, per germline (reference sequence). V and J are TRBV3-1 and TRBJ2-1; 8 bases align to TRBD2. This TCR was sampled from a woman aged 50 to 60 in good health. The specimen was naive T cells sorted from blood. The CDR3, as DNA: TGTGCCAGCAGCTGGGCGGGAGGCTCGAAAAGCTCCTACAATGAGCAGTTCTTC. Translation: CASSWAGGSKSSYNEQFF.